This T cell receptor beta chain was documented in a study of Graves' ophthalmopathy and Graves' hyperthyroidism. The CDR3 is 14 residues long. Germline-derived CDR1 and CDR2 are SGHTA and FQGNSA. J lost 4 bases, V lost 4 bases, and 5 bases had no gene match. A word on this clonotype: The antigen is unknown.

Hyperthyroidism in these 18- to 65-year-old patients was newly diagnosed, lasting under 2 months. Additional autoimmune diseases, uncontrolled infections, pregnancy or lactation disqualified patients. Patients were diagnosed from clinical symptoms, serum thyroxine, TRAb, thyroid ultrasound and orbital computed tomography. Whole-study findings and limits: Blood samples also showed most expanded thyroid clonotypes exceeding 0.001 frequency.

The sequenced template was RNA, covering the TCR beta CDR3 region. The workflow started with a first-round RT-PCR run with HTBI primers and then moved on to a second-round multiplex PCR. Via MiXCR, TCRdb re-called the multiplex PCR reads, giving one row per CDR3 protein. The data contain around 1,000,000 distinct CDR3 sequences, roughly two fifths of them singletons. This receptor was obtained from an adult man with Graves' hyperthyroidism. J is TRBJ1-2 and V is TRBV7-2; 8 bases are a match to TRBD1. Material: peripheral blood or thyroid tissue (not recorded which). As DNA, the CDR3 is TGTGCCAGCAGCTCCTCAGGGGGCGCCTATGGCTACACCTTC. It codes for CASSSSGGAYGYTF.